Below, 26 T cell receptor beta chains from the same sample are listed, as sequenced in a study of molecular identifiers for immune sequencing clone quantification. TCRdb called the PCR reads again in MiXCR, with one record for every CDR3 protein. The sample holds a few hundred thousand distinct CDR3 sequences, around 23% seen once. Sequencing was done on a sample of naive CD8+ T cells from blood, with Jurkat cell RNA spiked in. Subset given: FACS-sorted CD8+CD4-CCR7+CD45RA+ naive T cells. The receptor source for this set is a human donor in good health. Some libraries in this study had Jurkat cell RNA spiked in.

This clonotype was detected only once. One junction end does not reproduce the germline sequence, and a read error may be involved. V gene TRBV6-5 combines with J gene TRBJ2-3; a weak D match, TRBD1 (5 bases). CDR1 is MNHEY and CDR2 is SVGAGI in the germline V gene. The CDR3 extends over 15 amino acids. CDR3 nucleotides: TGTGCCAGCAGCTTCCAGGGTGGTGGCACAGATATGCAGTATTTT. Translating it yields CASSFQGGGTDMQYF.

A few counts support this clonotype. The chain joins TRBV14 to TRBJ2-7; either TRBD1 or TRBD2 may supply D (6 bases each). Trimming removed 0 bases from V and 0 bases from J, with 12 bases in between. CDR3 size: 16 residues. Germline V gene lookup returns CDR1 SGHDN and CDR2 FVKESK. The CDR3: CASSQDTGAFSYEQYF. CDR3 in DNA: TGTGCCAGCAGCCAAGATACGGGGGCCTTCTCCTACGAGCAGTACTTC.

About this clonotype: This may arise from a read error, as a much more abundant clone is one base away. The chain has TRBV9 and TRBJ2-3; no clear D gene. CDR1 and CDR2 from the germline V gene are SGDLS and YYNGEE. This CDR3 is built from 17 residues. CDR3 in amino acids: CASSTTESKYSTATQYF. The CDR3 coding sequence is TGTGCCAGCAGCACAACCGAAAGCAAATATAGCACAGCTACGCAGTATTTT.

This chain links TRBV25-1 with TRBJ2-2; 11 bases map to TRBD2. The CDR3 runs 15 residues. Looked up from germline, CDR1 is MGHDK and CDR2 is SYGVNS. V was clipped by 6 bases and J by 6 bases; unmatched bases: 6. Written as DNA, the CDR3 is TGTGCCAGCAGCCCCGGGACTAGCGGTCCCGGGGAGCTGTTTTTT. Protein product: CASSPGTSGPGELFF.

This clonotype has only a few counts. The chain carries TRBV5-6 and TRBJ2-7; a weak D match, TRBD2 (6 bases). V lost 3 bases to trimming and J lost 3 bases, with 19 bases between them. The CDR3 is 16 residues long. CDR1 and CDR2 (germline): SGHDT, YYEEEE. CDR3 in amino acids: CASSSRTGTVYYEQYF. In nucleotides, the CDR3 is TGTGCCAGCAGCTCTCGAACCGGGACTGTCTACTACGAGCAGTACTTC.

The rearrangement joins TRBV11-2 to TRBJ2-6; no clear D. CDR1 is SGHAT, CDR2 FQNNGV, per germline. This CDR3 region has 14 residues. Trimming pared 6 bases from V and 3 bases from J, leaving 9 bases between. CDR3 in amino acids: CASSLAGGANVLTF. The CDR3 DNA reads as TGTGCCAGCAGTCTTGCCGGTGGGGCCAACGTCCTGACTTTC.

V is TRBV14 and J is TRBJ2-3; D unclear. Deletions cut 3 bases from V and 14 bases from J, with 21 bases between. The CDR3 consists of 14 residues. Germline CDR1 is SGHDN and CDR2 is FVKESK. In DNA form, the CDR3 reads TGTGCCAGCAGCCAGCTCAGCATACCAGATACACGGTATTTT. It encodes CASSQLSIPDTRYF.

Details on this clonotype: A much larger clone sits a single nucleotide away, making a read error possible. This chain links TRBV6-5 with TRBJ1-4, with D possibly being TRBD1 (5 bases). CDR3 size: 15 residues. Germline CDR1 and CDR2: MNHEY and SVGAGI. DNA for the CDR3: TGTGCCAGCAGTTATGAAGGGGCCCCGAATGAAAAACTGTGTTTT. It codes for CASSYEGAPNEKLCF.

This clonotype was recorded at least ten times. V is TRBV7-9 and J is TRBJ2-3; D perhaps matches TRBD1 (6 bases). Germline CDR1 is SEHNR and CDR2 is FQNEAQ (reference sequence). V was pared by 5 bases and J by 0 bases, with 21 bases between. The CDR3 contains 18 residues. In nucleotides, the CDR3 is TGTGCCAGCAGCCCTTTATCCCGGACAGCCTTTAGCACAGATACGCAGTATTTT. As protein: CASSPLSRTAFSTDTQYF.

This chain joins TRBV4-2 and TRBJ2-7; D remains ambiguous. CDR1 and CDR2 (germline): LGHNA, YNFKEQ. The CDR3 runs 15 residues. Between the trimmed V and J ends, which lost 0 bases and 4 bases, there was a span of 13 bases. CDR3 sequence: CASSQDSGLGYEQYF. The DNA for the CDR3 is TGTGCCAGCAGCCAAGATTCCGGGTTGGGTTACGAGCAGTACTTC.

V usage is TRBV27 and J usage is TRBJ2-7; tentative D call: TRBD1 (5 bases). Germline CDR1 and CDR2: MNHEY and SMNVEV (reference sequence). The CDR3 extends over 11 amino acids. Trimming removed 6 bases at V and 9 bases at J, with 12 bases between. The CDR3 here is CASRGPFGQYF. The CDR3, as DNA: TGTGCCAGCAGGGGGCCGTTCGGGCAGTACTTC.

This clonotype has only a few counts. The chain has TRBV12-3 or TRBV12-4 and TRBJ2-7, with a tentative D call TRBD1 (6 bases). With 5 bases removed from V and 6 bases from J, the gap between germline ends came to 11 bases. This CDR3 region has 12 residues. CDR3 sequence (DNA): TGTGCCAGCAGTACTACAGGGACCGAGCAGTACTTC. Translation: CASSTTGTEQYF.

The sample holds many counts of this clonotype. The gene calls are TRBV19 and TRBJ2-7, with D perhaps being TRBD1 or TRBD2 (5 bases each). The CDR3 consists of 15 residues. V shed 5 bases and J shed 0 bases, with 14 bases lying between them. Per germline, CDR1 LNHDA and CDR2 SQIVND (reference sequence). The chain's CDR3 is CASSLTSGTSYEQYF. CDR3 nucleotides: TGTGCCAGTAGTTTAACCTCCGGGACCTCCTACGAGCAGTACTTC.

The V and J genes are TRBV12-3 or TRBV12-4 and TRBJ1-1, with D perhaps matching TRBD1 (6 bases). Trimming shortened V by 6 bases and J by 5 bases, and 16 bases separated the two germline ends. The CDR3 length is 14 residues. CDR3 sequence reads: CASRKQGGLTEAFF. In DNA form, the CDR3 reads TGTGCCAGCAGAAAACAAGGGGGGTTGACTGAAGCTTTCTTT.

About this clonotype: This may be a read error: a much more frequent sequence differs by one nucleotide. The CDR3 loop reads CASSGTVNTGELFF. As DNA, the CDR3 is TGTGCCAGCAGTGGGACAGTGAACACCGGGGAGCTGTTTTTT. The chain recombines TRBV6-2 or TRBV6-3 with TRBJ2-2, with 7 nucleotides matching TRBD1. The germline CDR1 and CDR2 sequences are MNHEY and SVGEGT. J was trimmed by 1 base and V by 5 bases; bases with no gene match: 1. This CDR3 is 14 amino acids long.

This sequence joins TRBV1 and TRBJ1-4. TRBV1 has pseudogene status. The CDR3 is 16 residues long. The CDR3 DNA is TGCACCAGCAGCCAATCAGTCAGGCGATCTAATGAAAAACTGTTTTTT. This gives the protein CTSSQSVRRSNEKLFF.

This chain links TRBV24-1 with TRBJ2-3; D possibly uses TRBD1 or TRBD2 (5 bases each). The V end was cut by 2 bases, the J end by 2 bases, with 10 bases between. The germline gives CDR1 KGHDR, CDR2 SFDVKD. The CDR3 sequence is 15 residues long. CDR3 bases: TGTGCCACCAGTGATTGGGACGGTTACACAGATACGCAGTATTTT. It codes for CATSDWDGYTDTQYF.

The gene calls are TRBV6-2 or TRBV6-3 and TRBJ2-1; TRBD1 matches 7 bases. Germline lookup yields CDR1 MNHEY and CDR2 SVGEGT. CDR3 length: 13 amino acids. The junction had 11 bases not matched to a gene; V was cut back by 4 bases and J by 14 bases. The CDR3 sequence: CASSSDRYLDKFF. The CDR3, as DNA: TGTGCCAGCAGTTCGGACAGGTACTTAGATAAGTTCTTC.

This clonotype was detected a few times. V usage is TRBV6-1 and J usage is TRBJ2-7, with D perhaps matching TRBD1 or TRBD2 (6 bases each). Between the trimmed V and J ends, which lost 8 bases and 0 bases, there was a span of 14 bases. Germline-derived CDR1 and CDR2 are MNHNS and SASEGT. CDR3 length: 14 residues. The CDR3 region is CASDTGRLSYEQYF. The DNA of the CDR3 is TGTGCCAGCGATACAGGGAGGCTCTCCTACGAGCAGTACTTC.

A remark on this clonotype: One base away lies a much larger clone, so this may be a sequencing read error. This sequence joins TRBV29-1 and TRBJ1-2; TRBD1 matches 8 bases. The CDR3 sequence is 18 residues long. Germline V lookup: CDR1 SQVTM, CDR2 ANQGSEA. The CDR3: CSVESAEPGQGANHGYTF. DNA for the CDR3: TGCAGCGTTGAGTCGGCGGAACCCGGACAGGGAGCTAACCATGGCTACACCTTC.

To note about this clonotype: Sequence at one end of the junction differs from germline and may be a read error. The chain is built from TRBV6-2 or TRBV6-3 and TRBJ1-5, with no clear D. This CDR3 contains 16 residues. Per germline, CDR1 MNHEY and CDR2 SVGEGT. DNA of the CDR3: TGTGCCAGCTGTGGGGATTATGGTACGAGCAGTCAGCCCCAGCATTTT. Its protein is CASCGDYGTSSQPQHF.

This clonotype was seen ten or more times. This chain links TRBV20-1 with TRBJ2-4, with D possibly being TRBD2 (5 bases). The CDR3 loop spans 13 amino acids. CDR1 and CDR2 from the germline V gene are DFQATT and SNEGSKA (reference sequence). The V and J ends lost 6 bases and 0 bases respectively, with 9 bases between them. CDR3 in DNA: TGCAGTGCAAGCGGAACAGCCAAAAACATTCAGTACTTC. It codes for CSASGTAKNIQYF.

The chain recombines TRBV19 with TRBJ2-7; TRBD2 might be the D (6 bases). CDR1 and CDR2 (germline): LNHDA, SQIVND (reference sequence). V shed 4 bases and J shed 5 bases, with 9 bases lying between them. The CDR3 spans 12 residues. The CDR3 nucleotides are TGTGCCAGTAGTAGGACTATGGACGAGCAGTACTTC. As protein: CASSRTMDEQYF.

This clonotype was seen many times. V gene TRBV11-2 combines with J gene TRBJ2-1, with D hard to call. The CDR3 has 12 amino acids. Trimming stripped 3 bases from V and 8 bases from J, with 8 bases between. Germline loops: CDR1 SGHAT, CDR2 FQNNGV. For the CDR3, the DNA is TGTGCCAGCAGCTTGTTTGGGGATGAGCAGTTCTTC. Translated, it gives CASSLFGDEQFF.

This clonotype was counted at least ten times. The V call is TRBV7-2, the J call TRBJ2-7; D may be TRBD1 (5 bases). CDR3 size: 14 residues. Germline values: CDR1 SGHTA, CDR2 FQGNSA. V was trimmed by 0 bases and J by 2 bases, leaving 8 bases between them. The CDR3 region is CASSLAPGTYEQYF. The CDR3 DNA is TGTGCCAGCAGCTTAGCTCCAGGGACCTACGAGCAGTACTTC.

A remark on this clonotype: The junction departs from germline at one end; a sequencing error may be responsible. The chain couples TRBV30 to TRBJ2-2; D is perhaps TRBD2 (5 bases). The CDR3 is 13 residues long. Germline CDR1 is GTSNPN and CDR2 is SVGIG (reference sequence). CDR3 in DNA: TGTGCCTGGAGTGACAGCTACACCGGGGAGCTGTCTTTT. It yields the protein CAWSDSYTGELSF.